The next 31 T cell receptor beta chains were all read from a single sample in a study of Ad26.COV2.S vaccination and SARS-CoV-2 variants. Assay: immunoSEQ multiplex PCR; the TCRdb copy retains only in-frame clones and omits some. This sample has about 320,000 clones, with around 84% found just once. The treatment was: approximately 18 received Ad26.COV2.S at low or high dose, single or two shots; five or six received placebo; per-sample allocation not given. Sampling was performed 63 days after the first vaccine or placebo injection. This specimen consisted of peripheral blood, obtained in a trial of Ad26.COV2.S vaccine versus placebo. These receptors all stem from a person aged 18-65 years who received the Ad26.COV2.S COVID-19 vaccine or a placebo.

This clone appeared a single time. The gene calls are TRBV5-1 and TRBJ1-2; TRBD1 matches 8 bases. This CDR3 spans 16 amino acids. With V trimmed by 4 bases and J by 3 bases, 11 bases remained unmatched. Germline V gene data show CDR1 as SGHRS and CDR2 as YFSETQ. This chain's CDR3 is CASSLGVRGRDYGYTF. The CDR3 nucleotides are TGCGCCAGCAGCCTGGGGGTCAGGGGGCGCGACTATGGCTACACCTTC.

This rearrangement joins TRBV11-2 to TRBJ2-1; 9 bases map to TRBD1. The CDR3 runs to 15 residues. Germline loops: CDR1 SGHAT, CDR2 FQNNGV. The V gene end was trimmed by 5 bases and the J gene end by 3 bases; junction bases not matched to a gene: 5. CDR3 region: CASSEDRGNYNEQFF. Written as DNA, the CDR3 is TGTGCCAGCAGCGAGGACAGGGGAAACTACAATGAGCAGTTCTTC.

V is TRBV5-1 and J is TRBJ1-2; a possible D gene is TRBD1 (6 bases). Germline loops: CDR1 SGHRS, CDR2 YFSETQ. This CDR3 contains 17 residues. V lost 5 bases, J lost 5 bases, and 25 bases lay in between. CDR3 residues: CASRNNRDTRGVYGYTF. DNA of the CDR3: TGCGCCAGCAGAAATAACCGGGACACCCGAGGGGTGTATGGCTACACCTTC.

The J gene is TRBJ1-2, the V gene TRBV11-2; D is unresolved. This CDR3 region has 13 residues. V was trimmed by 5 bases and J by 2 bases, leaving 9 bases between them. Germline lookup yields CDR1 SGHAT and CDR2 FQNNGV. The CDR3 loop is CASSPGKNYGYTF. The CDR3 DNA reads TGTGCCAGCAGCCCCGGGAAGAACTATGGCTACACCTTC.

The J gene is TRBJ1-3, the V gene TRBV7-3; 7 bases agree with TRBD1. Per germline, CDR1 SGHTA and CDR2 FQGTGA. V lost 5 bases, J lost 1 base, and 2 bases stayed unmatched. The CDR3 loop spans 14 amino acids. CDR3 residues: CASSAGGSGNTIYF. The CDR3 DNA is TGTGCCAGCAGCGCAGGGGGGTCTGGAAACACCATATATTTT. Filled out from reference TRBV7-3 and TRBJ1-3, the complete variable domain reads GAGVSQTPSNKVTEKGKYVELRCDPISGHTALYWYRQSLGQGPEFLIYFQGTGAADDSGLPNDRFFAVRPEGSVSTLKIQRTERGDSAVYLCASSAGGSGNTIYFGEGSWLTVV.

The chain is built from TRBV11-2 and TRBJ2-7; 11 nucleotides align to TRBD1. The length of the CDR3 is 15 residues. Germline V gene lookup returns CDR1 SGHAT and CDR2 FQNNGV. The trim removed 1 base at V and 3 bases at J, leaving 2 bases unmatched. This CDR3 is CASSLGTGGYYEQYF. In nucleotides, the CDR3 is TGTGCCAGCAGCTTAGGGACAGGGGGCTACTACGAGCAGTACTTC. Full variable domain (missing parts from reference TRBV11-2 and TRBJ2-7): EAGVAQSPRYKIIEKRQSVAFWCNPISGHATLYWYQQILGQGPKLLIQFQNNGVVDDSQLPKDRFSAERLKGVDSTLKIQPAKLEDSAVYLCASSLGTGGYYEQYFGPGTRLTVT.

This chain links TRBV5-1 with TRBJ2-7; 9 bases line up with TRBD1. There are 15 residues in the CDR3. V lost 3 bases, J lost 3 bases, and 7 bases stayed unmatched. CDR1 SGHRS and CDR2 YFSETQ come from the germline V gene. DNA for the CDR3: TGCGCCAGCAGCTACCGGGACAGGGTGCTCTACGAGCAGTACTTC. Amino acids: CASSYRDRVLYEQYF.

CDR3 in amino acids: CAWTSDRGGSPLHF. The CDR3 bases are TGTGCCTGGACATCGGACAGGGGGGGATCACCCCTCCACTTT. This chain connects TRBV30 to TRBJ1-6; 10 bases line up with TRBD1. Germline CDR1 reads GTSNPN; CDR2 reads SVGIG (reference sequence). CDR3 length: 14 amino acids. The junction had 7 bases not matched to a gene; V was cut back by 4 bases and J by 10 bases.

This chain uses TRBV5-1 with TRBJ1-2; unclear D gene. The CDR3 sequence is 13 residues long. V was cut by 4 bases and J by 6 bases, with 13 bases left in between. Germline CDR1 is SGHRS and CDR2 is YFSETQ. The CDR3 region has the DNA TGCGCCAGCAGCCCGGGAGGGCAGGATGGCTACACCTTC. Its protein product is CASSPGGQDGYTF.

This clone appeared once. The CDR3, as DNA: TGTGCCAGCAATTCACAGGTGGTGTGGACTGAAGCTTTCTTT. Its protein is CASNSQVVWTEAFF. The chain has TRBV2 and TRBJ1-1; D possibly corresponds to TRBD1 (5 bases). The germline CDR1 and CDR2 sequences are SNHLY and FYNNEI. The CDR3 has 14 residues. V lost 7 bases, J lost 5 bases, and 17 bases lay in between.

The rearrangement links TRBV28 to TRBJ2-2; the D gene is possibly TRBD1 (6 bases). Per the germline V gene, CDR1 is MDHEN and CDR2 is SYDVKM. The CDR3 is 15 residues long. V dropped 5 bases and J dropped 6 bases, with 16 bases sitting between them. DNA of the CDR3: TGTGCCAGCAGTCGGAGCCCACAGGGAGCCGGGGAGCTGTTTTTT. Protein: CASSRSPQGAGELFF.

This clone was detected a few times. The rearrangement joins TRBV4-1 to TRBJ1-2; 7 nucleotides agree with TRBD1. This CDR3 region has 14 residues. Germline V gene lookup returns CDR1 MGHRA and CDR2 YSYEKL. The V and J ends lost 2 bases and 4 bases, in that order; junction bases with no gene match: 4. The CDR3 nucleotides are TGCGCCAGCAGCCAACCGACAGGGCGCTATGGCTACACCTTC. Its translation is CASSQPTGRYGYTF.

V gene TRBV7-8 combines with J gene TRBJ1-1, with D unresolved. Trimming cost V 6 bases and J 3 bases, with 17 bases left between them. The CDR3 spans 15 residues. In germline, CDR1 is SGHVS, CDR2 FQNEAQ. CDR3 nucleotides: TGTGCCAGCAGTCTTCAAAGGCTCATATACACTGAAGCTTTCTTT. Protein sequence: CASSLQRLIYTEAFF.

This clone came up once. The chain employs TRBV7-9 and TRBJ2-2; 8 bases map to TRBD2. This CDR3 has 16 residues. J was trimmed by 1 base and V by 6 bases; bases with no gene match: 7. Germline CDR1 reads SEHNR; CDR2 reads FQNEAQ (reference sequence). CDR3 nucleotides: TGTGCCAGCAGTACTGCGGGGGGCCTGAACACCGGGGAGCTGTTTTTT. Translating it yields CASSTAGGLNTGELFF.

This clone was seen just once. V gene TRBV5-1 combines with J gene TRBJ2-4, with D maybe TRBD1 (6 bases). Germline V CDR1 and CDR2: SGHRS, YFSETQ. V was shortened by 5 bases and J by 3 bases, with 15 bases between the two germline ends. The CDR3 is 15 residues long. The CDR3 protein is CASSTQGSDKNIQYF. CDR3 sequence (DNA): TGCGCCAGCAGTACCCAGGGGAGTGACAAAAACATTCAGTACTTC.

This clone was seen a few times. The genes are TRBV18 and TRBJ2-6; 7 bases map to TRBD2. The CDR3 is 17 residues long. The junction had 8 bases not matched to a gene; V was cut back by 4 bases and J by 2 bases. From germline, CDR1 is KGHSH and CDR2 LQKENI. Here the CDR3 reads CASSHFKGGAGANVLTF. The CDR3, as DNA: TGTGCCAGCTCACACTTTAAGGGAGGGGCTGGGGCCAACGTCCTGACTTTC.

The CDR3 DNA reads as TGTGCCAGCAGTTTTAGGGGACAGGGGAGGTATGGCTACACCTTC. Translated, it gives CASSFRGQGRYGYTF. The chain joins TRBV27 to TRBJ1-2; 10 bases fit TRBD1. Germline V gene sequence: CDR1 MNHEY, CDR2 SMNVEV (reference sequence). The CDR3 spans 15 residues. V dropped 3 bases and J dropped 5; count of bases not matched to a gene: 6.

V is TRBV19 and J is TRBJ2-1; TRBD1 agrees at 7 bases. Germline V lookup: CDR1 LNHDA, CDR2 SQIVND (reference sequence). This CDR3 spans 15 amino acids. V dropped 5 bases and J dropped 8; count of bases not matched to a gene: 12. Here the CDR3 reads CASSEGGLRFDEQFF. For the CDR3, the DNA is TGTGCCAGTAGTGAAGGGGGCCTCCGATTCGATGAGCAGTTCTTC.

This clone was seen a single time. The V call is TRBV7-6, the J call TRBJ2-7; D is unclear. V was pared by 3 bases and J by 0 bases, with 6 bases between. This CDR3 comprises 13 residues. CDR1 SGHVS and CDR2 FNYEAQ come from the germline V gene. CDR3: CASSFESSYEQYF. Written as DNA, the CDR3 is TGTGCCAGCAGCTTCGAGAGCTCCTACGAGCAGTACTTC.

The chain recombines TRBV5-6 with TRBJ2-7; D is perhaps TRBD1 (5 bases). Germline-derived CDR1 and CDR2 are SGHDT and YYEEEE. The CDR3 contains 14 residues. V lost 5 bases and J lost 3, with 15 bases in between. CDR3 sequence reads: CASSSLGLFYEQYF. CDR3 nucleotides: TGTGCCAGCAGTTCTTTGGGGCTGTTCTACGAGCAGTACTTC.

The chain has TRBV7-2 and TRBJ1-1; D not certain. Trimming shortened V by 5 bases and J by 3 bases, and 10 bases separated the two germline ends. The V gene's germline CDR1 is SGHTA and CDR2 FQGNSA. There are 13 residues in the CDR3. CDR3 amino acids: CASSPRGDTEAFF. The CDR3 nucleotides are TGTGCCAGCAGCCCCCGGGGAGACACTGAAGCTTTCTTT. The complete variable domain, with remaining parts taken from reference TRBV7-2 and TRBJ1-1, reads GAGVSQSPSNKVTEKGKDVELRCDPISGHTALYWYRQSLGQGLEFLIYFQGNSAPDKSGLPSDRFSAERTGGSVSTLTIQRTQQEDSAVYLCASSPRGDTEAFFGQGTRLTVV.

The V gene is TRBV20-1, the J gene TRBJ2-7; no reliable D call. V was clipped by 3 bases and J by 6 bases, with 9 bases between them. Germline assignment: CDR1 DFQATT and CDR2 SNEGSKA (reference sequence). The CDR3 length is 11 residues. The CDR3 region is CSASLTAEQYF. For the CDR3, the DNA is TGCAGTGCTAGTCTCACTGCCGAGCAGTACTTC.

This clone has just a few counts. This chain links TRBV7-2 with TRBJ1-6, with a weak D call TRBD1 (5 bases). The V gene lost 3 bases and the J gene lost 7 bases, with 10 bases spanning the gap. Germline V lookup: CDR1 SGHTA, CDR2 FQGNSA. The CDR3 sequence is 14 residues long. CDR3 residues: CASSFRQTNSPLHF. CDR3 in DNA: TGTGCCAGCAGCTTCCGACAGACGAATTCACCCCTCCACTTT.

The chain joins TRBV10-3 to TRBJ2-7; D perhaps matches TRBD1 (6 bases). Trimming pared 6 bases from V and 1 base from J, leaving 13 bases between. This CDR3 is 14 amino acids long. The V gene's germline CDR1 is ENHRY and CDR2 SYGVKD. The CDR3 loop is CAISQTGQSYEQYF. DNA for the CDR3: TGTGCCATCAGCCAAACCGGACAGTCCTACGAGCAGTACTTC.

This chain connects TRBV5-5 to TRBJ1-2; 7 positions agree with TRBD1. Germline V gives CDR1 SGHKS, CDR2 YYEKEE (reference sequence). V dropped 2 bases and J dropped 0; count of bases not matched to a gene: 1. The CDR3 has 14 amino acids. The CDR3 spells CASSLGQANYGYTF. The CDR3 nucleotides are TGTGCCAGCAGCTTAGGACAGGCTAACTATGGCTACACCTTC.

CDR3 in amino acids: CASSQGTSGGALYTDTQYF. In DNA, the CDR3 is TGTGCCAGCAGTCAAGGGACTAGCGGGGGGGCCTTGTACACAGATACGCAGTATTTT. The chain couples TRBV27 to TRBJ2-3, with 16 bases fitting TRBD2. With V trimmed by 5 bases and J by 2 bases, 10 bases remained unmatched. This CDR3 is built from 19 residues. CDR1 and CDR2 (germline): MNHEY, SMNVEV (reference sequence).

The CDR3 DNA follows: TGCGCCAGCAGTGAGTCCCACAGGCCGGATGAAAAAGTTGAGCAGTTCTTC. Its protein product is CASSESHRPDEKVEQFF. The rearrangement joins TRBV10-2 to TRBJ2-1; tentative D call: TRBD1 (5 bases). V lost 0 bases and J 9 bases, leaving 21 bases between the germline ends. Germline V CDR1 and CDR2: WSHSY, SAAADI. CDR3 length: 17 residues.

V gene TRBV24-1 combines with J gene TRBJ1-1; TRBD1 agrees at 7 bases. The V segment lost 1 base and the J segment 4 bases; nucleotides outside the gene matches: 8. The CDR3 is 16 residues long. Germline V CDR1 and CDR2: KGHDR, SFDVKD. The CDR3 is CATSDLQRGRGTEAFF. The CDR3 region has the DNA TGTGCCACCAGTGATTTACAAAGGGGGCGGGGCACTGAAGCTTTCTTT.

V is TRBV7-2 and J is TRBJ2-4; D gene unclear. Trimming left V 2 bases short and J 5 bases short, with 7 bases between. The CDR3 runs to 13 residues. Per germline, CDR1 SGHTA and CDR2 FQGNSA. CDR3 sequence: CASSLQPENIQYF. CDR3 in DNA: TGTGCCAGCAGCTTACAGCCGGAAAACATTCAGTACTTC.

This chain's CDR3 is CAISEGQTGPQHF. In DNA, the CDR3 is TGTGCCATCAGTGAGGGGCAGACCGGGCCCCAGCATTTT. The chain joins TRBV10-3 to TRBJ1-5; no reliable D call. Germline V CDR1 and CDR2: ENHRY, SYGVKD. This CDR3 spans 13 amino acids. The germline V and J ends were trimmed by 2 bases and 9 bases, with 11 bases remaining between them.

The CDR3 DNA reads TGTGCCAGCAGTTTTCTAGGCGGGCAGTTCTTC. Its protein is CASSFLGGQFF. V is TRBV12-3 or TRBV12-4 and J is TRBJ2-1; no reliable D call. This CDR3 has 11 residues. The V gene lost 3 bases and the J gene lost 12 bases, with 9 bases spanning the gap.